This T cell receptor (beta chain) was documented in a study of control samples from healthy donors and cancer patients. The trim removed 7 bases at V and 2 bases at J, leaving 3 bases unmatched. The CDR3 is made up of 14 amino acids. Germline V gene sequence: CDR1 MNHEY, CDR2 SVGAGI. Clones were sequenced by immunoSEQ multiplex PCR, and TCRdb holds only the in-frame ones, with some missing. The sample includes about 180,000 clones, more than 85% of them seen just once. The chain links TRBV6-5 to TRBJ2-7; the match to TRBD2 covers 12 bases. Source material: blood. This TCR was recovered from a woman aged 40 to 55 in good health. The CDR3 DNA is TGTGCCAGCATCCGGACTAGCGGGGCCTACGAGCAGTACTTC. Translation: CASIRTSGAYEQYF.